Listed here are 29 T cell receptor beta chains from one sample, sequenced in a study of T cell repertoires in cytomegalovirus infection. MiXCR, applied by TCRdb to the reads, yields one record per CDR3 protein. The repertoire consists of around 800,000 distinct CDR3 sequences, with about 31% occurring once and the leading ten covering 12%. These TCRs are of unknown antigen specificity. This sample comprised cultured CD8+ T cells from PBMCs, obtained from culture after CMV antigen stimulation. These receptors originate from a human donor in good health (CMV status not recorded). Some clones in this sample may be carry-over from other donors' samples.

The V and J genes are TRBV6-2 or TRBV6-3 and TRBJ2-3; D unclear. V was pared by 6 bases and J by 6 bases, with 13 bases between. The CDR3 sequence is 13 residues long. CDR1 and CDR2 from the germline V gene are MNHEY and SVGEGT. CDR3 sequence reads: CASSRRRRDTQYF. For the CDR3, the DNA is TGTGCCAGCAGCCGCCGCCGCAGGGATACGCAGTATTTT.

The chain combines TRBV6-6 with TRBJ2-5; D ambiguous. V lost 1 base and J lost 1, with 10 bases in between. The CDR3 is made up of 15 amino acids. Germline CDR1 reads MNHNY; CDR2 reads SVGAGI (reference sequence). This chain's CDR3 is CASSYWVGVQETQYF. For the CDR3, the DNA is TGTGCCAGCAGTTACTGGGTAGGCGTCCAAGAGACCCAGTACTTC.

This clonotype was seen only a few times. V gene TRBV6-5 combines with J gene TRBJ2-7; perhaps TRBD2 as D (5 bases). Trimming cost V 0 bases and J 4 bases, with 7 bases left between them. This CDR3 contains 13 residues. The germline CDR1 and CDR2 sequences are MNHEY and SVGAGI. CDR3 in DNA: TGTGCCAGCAGTTACTCGGAGGCGTACGAGCAGTACTTC. Amino acid sequence: CASSYSEAYEQYF.

The chain recombines TRBV11-2 with TRBJ1-1; no clear D. The CDR3 is 13 residues long. Germline-derived CDR1 and CDR2 are SGHAT and FQNNGV. The ends were cut back, 5 bases at V and 4 bases at J, with 11 bases in the middle. CDR3 sequence reads: CASSTQAGTEAFF. The DNA for the CDR3 is TGTGCCAGCAGCACCCAGGCGGGCACTGAAGCTTTCTTT.

Of note for this clonotype: Relative to the germline gene, one junction end is altered; a read error may explain this. This rearrangement joins TRBV7-7 to TRBJ2-1; 7 bases line up with TRBD1. Germline lookup yields CDR1 SSHAT and CDR2 FNYEAQ (reference sequence). This CDR3 has 15 residues. The DNA of the CDR3 is TGTGCTAGCAGCTTAGGGGACAGTGATTACAATGAGCAGTTCTTC. Protein sequence: CASSLGDSDYNEQFF.

This clonotype was seen repeatedly, ten times or more. The chain joins TRBV6-1 to TRBJ1-5; D ambiguous. Trimming cost V 1 base and J 5 bases, with 0 bases left between them. CDR1 is MNHNS and CDR2 is SASEGT in the germline V gene. The length of the CDR3 is 11 residues. CDR3 nucleotide sequence: TGTGCCAGCAGTGAAGATCAGCCCCAGCATTTT. Its translation: CASSEDQPQHF.

The table lists this clonotype with a few counts. V is TRBV12-3 or TRBV12-4 and J is TRBJ1-2; 10 nucleotides line up with TRBD1. V trimming: 6 bases; J trimming: 3 bases; junction bases outside the gene matches: 4. The CDR3 is made up of 14 amino acids. CDR3 residues: CASSWDRGYYGYTF. The CDR3 region has the DNA TGTGCCAGCAGCTGGGACAGGGGCTACTATGGCTACACCTTC.

This chain connects TRBV20-1 to TRBJ1-2; 7 bases align to TRBD1. V was pared by 0 bases and J by 7 bases, with 11 bases of the junction left unmatched. The CDR3 contains 15 residues. From germline, CDR1 is DFQATT and CDR2 SNEGSKA (reference sequence). CDR3 nucleotide sequence: TGCAGTGCTAGAGATCGAGGGGGCAGGGGGGTTGGCTACACCTTC. Protein product: CSARDRGGRGVGYTF.

The chain links TRBV2 to TRBJ1-5; possible D gene TRBD1, 6 bases. Germline V gene sequence: CDR1 SNHLY, CDR2 FYNNEI. The CDR3 sequence is 14 residues long. The V end lost 3 bases, the J end lost 6 bases, and 12 bases lay between the germline ends. The CDR3 sequence: CASSDSGAGQPQHF. The CDR3 nucleotides are TGTGCCAGCAGTGACTCAGGGGCGGGTCAGCCCCAGCATTTT.

The J gene is TRBJ2-1, the V gene TRBV6-1; possible D gene TRBD2, 6 bases. The CDR3 has 16 residues. V lost 1 base to trimming and J lost 7 bases, with 17 bases between them. Germline values: CDR1 MNHNS, CDR2 SASEGT. CDR3 sequence: CASSEERGAGPNEQFF. As DNA, the CDR3 is TGTGCCAGCAGTGAAGAACGGGGTGCGGGACCAAATGAGCAGTTCTTC.

The V gene is TRBV6-2 or TRBV6-3, the J gene TRBJ1-1; D gene uncertain. V was cut by 7 bases and J by 5 bases, with 17 bases left in between. Germline CDR1 reads MNHEY; CDR2 reads SVGEGT. The CDR3 covers 14 residues. CDR3 sequence reads: CASTQPGRRTEAFF. CDR3 in DNA: TGTGCCAGCACTCAACCGGGGAGGAGGACTGAAGCTTTCTTT.

This clonotype was observed many times. The chain employs TRBV7-2 and TRBJ2-5; 7 nucleotides match TRBD1. The CDR3 has 15 residues. J lost 2 bases, V lost 5 bases, and 8 bases had no gene match. Germline V lookup: CDR1 SGHTA, CDR2 FQGNSA. The CDR3 DNA sequence: TGTGCCAGCAGCATATACAGGGGAGAACAAGAGACCCAGTACTTC. Protein product: CASSIYRGEQETQYF.

This clonotype has more than one count but fewer than ten. V is TRBV12-3 or TRBV12-4 and J is TRBJ1-2, with a weak D call TRBD1 (5 bases). V lost 8 bases, J lost 2 bases, and 15 bases lay in between. The CDR3 is 14 amino acids. The CDR3 nucleotides read TGTGCCAGCCGTTCTCGACAGAGAAACTATGGCTACACCTTC. Encoded protein: CASRSRQRNYGYTF.

This clonotype was counted many times. This chain links TRBV7-9 with TRBJ2-1, with a possible D match to TRBD1 (6 bases). Germline CDR1 is SEHNR and CDR2 is FQNEAQ (reference sequence). The CDR3 is 12 residues long. Trimming took 6 bases from V and 4 from J, leaving 7 bases between them. CDR3 region: CASRDRYNEQFF. The CDR3 DNA reads TGTGCCAGCAGGGACAGATACAATGAGCAGTTCTTC.

The chain uses TRBV27 and TRBJ2-1; D could derive from TRBD1 or TRBD2 (5 bases each). Trimming took 2 bases from V and 5 from J, leaving 13 bases between them. Looked up from germline, CDR1 is MNHEY and CDR2 is SMNVEV (reference sequence). The CDR3 spans 15 residues. The CDR3 nucleotides are TGTGCCAGCAGTTTAATTGGGGCGCGGGACAATGAGCAGTTCTTC. Encoded protein: CASSLIGARDNEQFF.

A few counts support this clonotype. CDR3 in DNA: TGCGCCAGCAGCCCCGGGGTGGCGGGGCGGATCACTGAAGCTTTCTTT. Its protein product is CASSPGVAGRITEAFF. The V call is TRBV4-1, the J call TRBJ1-1; weak D call: TRBD1 (5 bases). The V and J ends lost 4 bases and 4 bases respectively, with 19 bases between them. The CDR3 has 16 amino acids. Germline CDR1 MGHRA, CDR2 YSYEKL.

The chain recombines TRBV9 with TRBJ2-6; D uncertain. The CDR3 extends over 16 amino acids. CDR1 and CDR2 from the germline V gene are SGDLS and YYNGEE. The V end was cut by 0 bases, the J end by 1 base, with 8 bases between. CDR3 protein: CASSVAKVSGANVLTF. The DNA of the CDR3 is TGTGCCAGCAGCGTAGCTAAGGTATCTGGGGCCAACGTCCTGACTTTC.

This clonotype was seen a few times. The chain has TRBV6-1 and TRBJ2-3; D remains ambiguous. Trimming cost V 5 bases and J 4 bases, with 10 bases left between them. The CDR3 sequence is 13 residues long. The germline CDR1 and CDR2 sequences are MNHNS and SASEGT. The CDR3 sequence is CASSTKSADTQYF. The CDR3 DNA is TGTGCCAGCAGTACAAAATCGGCAGATACGCAGTATTTT.

The chain employs TRBV6-5 and TRBJ2-5, with D possibly TRBD2 on 6 matching bases. V was shortened by 2 bases and J by 5 bases, with 9 bases between the two germline ends. Looked up from germline, CDR1 is MNHEY and CDR2 is SVGAGI. The CDR3 contains 13 residues. CDR3 DNA: TGTGCCAGCAGTTACCCGGGAGAGGAGACCCAGTACTTC. This encodes CASSYPGEETQYF.

The table lists this clonotype with a few counts. Here the CDR3 DNA reads TGTGCCAGCAGCAAAAGGATGGGGGACTTGAGAAACACCATATATTTT. It specifies CASSKRMGDLRNTIYF. The V call is TRBV7-9, the J call TRBJ1-3, with D perhaps matching TRBD1 (5 bases). Germline CDR1 reads SEHNR; CDR2 reads FQNEAQ (reference sequence). V lost 5 bases and J lost 5, with 19 bases in between. The CDR3 is 16 residues long.

Turning to this clonotype: The CDR3 end shows no conserved phenylalanine or tryptophan, and so a read error is likely. CDR3 DNA sequence: TGTGCCAGCAGCTTGGGAGGCGGGGGCATCAATGAGCAGTTCTGC. As protein: CASSLGGGGINEQFC. The V and J genes are TRBV7-9 and TRBJ2-1; D possibly corresponds to TRBD2 (7 bases). Germline CDR1 and CDR2: SEHNR and FQNEAQ (reference sequence). Trimming stripped 3 bases from V and 6 bases from J, with 15 bases between. CDR3 size: 15 residues.

V gene TRBV12-3 or TRBV12-4 combines with J gene TRBJ2-5, with TRBD2 matching over 10 bases. CDR3 length: 13 amino acids. The junction had 1 base not matched to a gene; V was cut back by 5 bases and J by 4 bases. The CDR3 spells CASSRTSGETQYF. CDR3 bases: TGTGCCAGCAGTAGGACTAGCGGAGAGACCCAGTACTTC.

The table lists this clonotype with a few counts. This chain connects TRBV7-9 to TRBJ1-6, with 8 positions matching TRBD1. Germline CDR1 is SEHNR and CDR2 is FQNEAQ (reference sequence). The V segment lost 2 bases and the J segment 10 bases; nucleotides outside the gene matches: 10. The CDR3 runs to 16 residues. The CDR3 coding sequence is TGTGCCAGCAGCTTACAGCCGGGACAGGCGGGATCACCCCTCCACTTT. Translated, it gives CASSLQPGQAGSPLHF.

The gene calls are TRBV7-6 and TRBJ1-5, with D unresolved. The V end was cut by 1 base, the J end by 7 bases, with 8 bases between. The germline gives CDR1 SGHVS, CDR2 FNYEAQ. This CDR3 contains 13 residues. CDR3 nucleotides: TGTGCCAGCAGCTTAGGTTATCGACAGCCCCAGCATTTT. Encoded protein: CASSLGYRQPQHF.

A few counts support this clonotype. This chain connects TRBV19 to TRBJ2-7; possibly TRBD2 for D (5 bases). Looked up from germline, CDR1 is LNHDA and CDR2 is SQIVND (reference sequence). V was clipped by 5 bases and J by 4 bases, with 12 bases between them. This CDR3 is built from 13 residues. The CDR3 loop is CASSAGIQYEQYV. DNA of the CDR3: TGTGCCAGTAGTGCCGGGATCCAGTACGAGCAGTACGTC.

The chain joins TRBV12-3 or TRBV12-4 to TRBJ2-5; a possible D gene is TRBD1 (5 bases). The CDR3 consists of 14 residues. V lost 1 base to trimming and J lost 5 bases, with 11 bases between them. This CDR3 is CASSLGQTLETQYF. DNA of the CDR3: TGTGCCAGCAGTTTAGGACAGACGTTGGAGACCCAGTACTTC.

The chain has TRBV9 and TRBJ1-1; tentatively, D is TRBD1 (5 bases). V gave up 0 bases and J gave up 3 bases, with 9 bases separating them. The CDR3 is made up of 14 amino acids. From germline, CDR1 is SGDLS and CDR2 YYNGEE. CDR3 sequence (DNA): TGTGCCAGCAGCGTAGTTTCAGGGTACACTGAAGCTTTCTTT. Amino acids: CASSVVSGYTEAFF.

Only a few counts were recorded for this clonotype. V gene TRBV19 combines with J gene TRBJ1-1, with D maybe TRBD1 (6 bases). Trimming left V 4 bases short and J 1 base short, with 13 bases between. Germline V lookup: CDR1 LNHDA, CDR2 SQIVND (reference sequence). This CDR3 contains 15 residues. The CDR3, as DNA: TGTGCCAGTAGTACTACTCACAGGGCGAACACTGAAGCTTTCTTT. Residues: CASSTTHRANTEAFF.

This clonotype was seen more than once but under ten times. The V call is TRBV14, the J call TRBJ2-7; 9 bases map to TRBD1. The V gene's germline CDR1 is SGHDN and CDR2 FVKESK. V dropped 3 bases and J dropped 3; count of bases not matched to a gene: 6. CDR3 length: 15 amino acids. The CDR3 DNA follows: TGTGCCAGCAGCCAGGGACAGGGAAAAAACTACGAGCAGTACTTC. Protein product: CASSQGQGKNYEQYF.